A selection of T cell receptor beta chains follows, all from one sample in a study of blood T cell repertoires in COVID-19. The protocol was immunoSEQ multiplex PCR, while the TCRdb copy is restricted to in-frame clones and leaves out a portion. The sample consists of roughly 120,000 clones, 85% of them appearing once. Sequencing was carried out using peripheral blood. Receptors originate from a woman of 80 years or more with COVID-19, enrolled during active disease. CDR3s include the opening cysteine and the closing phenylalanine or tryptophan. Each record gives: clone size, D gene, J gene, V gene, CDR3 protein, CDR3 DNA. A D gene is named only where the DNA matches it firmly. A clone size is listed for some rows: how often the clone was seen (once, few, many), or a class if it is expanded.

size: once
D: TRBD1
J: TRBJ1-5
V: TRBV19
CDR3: CASSVLGQNNQPQHF
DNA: TGTGCCAGTAGTGTACTGGGACAGAATAATCAGCCCCAGCATTTT

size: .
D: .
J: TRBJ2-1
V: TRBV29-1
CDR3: CSVEDISASYNEQFF
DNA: TGCAGCGTTGAAGATATTAGCGCCTCCTACAATGAGCAGTTCTTC

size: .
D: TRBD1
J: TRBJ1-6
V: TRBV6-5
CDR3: CASSYQGQGGSPLHF
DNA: TGTGCCAGCAGTTACCAGGGACAGGGGGGATCACCCCTCCACTTT

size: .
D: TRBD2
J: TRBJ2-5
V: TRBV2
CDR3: CASSFGLAGTETQYF
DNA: TGTGCCAGCAGTTTCGGACTAGCGGGAACGGAGACCCAGTACTTC

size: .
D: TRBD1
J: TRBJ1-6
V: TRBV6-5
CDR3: CASIRDSNSPLHF
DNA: TGTGCCAGCATCAGGGACAGCAATTCACCCCTCCACTTT

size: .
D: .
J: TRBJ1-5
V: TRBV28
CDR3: CASTLRGGSFNQPQHF
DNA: TGTGCCAGCACCCTACGGGGGGGCAGTTTCAATCAGCCCCAGCATTTT

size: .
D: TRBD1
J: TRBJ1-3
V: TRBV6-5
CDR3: CASMDRGHGNTIYF
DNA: TGTGCCAGCATGGACAGGGGTCATGGAAACACCATATATTTT

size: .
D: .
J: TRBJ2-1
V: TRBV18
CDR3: CASSPPIQASYNEQFF
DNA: TGTGCCAGCTCACCACCGATACAGGCCTCCTACAATGAGCAGTTCTTC

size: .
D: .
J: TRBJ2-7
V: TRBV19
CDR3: CASSAVAAAGEQYF
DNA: TGTGCCAGTAGTGCCGTAGCGGCGGCGGGCGAGCAGTACTTC

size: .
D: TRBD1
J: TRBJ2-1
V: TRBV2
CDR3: CASRVGTGAYNEQFF
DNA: TGTGCCAGCCGCGTCGGGACAGGGGCCTACAATGAGCAGTTCTTC

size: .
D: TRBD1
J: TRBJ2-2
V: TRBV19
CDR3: CASQPGQINTGELFF
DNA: TGTGCCAGTCAGCCGGGACAGATAAACACCGGGGAGCTGTTTTTT

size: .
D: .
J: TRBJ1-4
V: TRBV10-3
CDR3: CAIKGDYRDEKLFF
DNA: TGTGCCATCAAAGGCGACTACCGGGATGAAAAACTGTTTTTT

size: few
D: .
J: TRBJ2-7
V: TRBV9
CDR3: CASSAEGGQPSYEQYF
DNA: TGTGCCAGCAGCGCCGAGGGGGGACAGCCCTCCTACGAGCAGTACTTC

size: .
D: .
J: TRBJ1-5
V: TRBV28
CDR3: CASSPSVSNLNQPQHF
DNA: TGTGCCAGCAGCCCATCGGTATCGAATCTGAATCAGCCCCAGCATTTT

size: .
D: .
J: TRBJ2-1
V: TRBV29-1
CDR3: CSAHLMAGGYNEQFF
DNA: TGCAGCGCCCATTTGATGGCAGGGGGGTACAATGAGCAGTTCTTC

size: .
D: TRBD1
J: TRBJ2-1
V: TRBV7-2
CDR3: CASSLATGGAYNEQFF
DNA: TGTGCCAGCAGCTTAGCGACAGGGGGCGCCTACAATGAGCAGTTCTTC

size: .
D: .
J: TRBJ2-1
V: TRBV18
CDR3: CASSRPPGLDEQFF
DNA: TGTGCCAGCTCCCGCCCGCCTGGACTTGATGAGCAGTTCTTC

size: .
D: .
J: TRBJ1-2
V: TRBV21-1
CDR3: CASSKKLGQVHGYTF
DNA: TGTGCCAGCAGCAAAAAATTGGGACAGGTCCATGGCTACACCTTC

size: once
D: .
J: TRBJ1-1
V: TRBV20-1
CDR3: CSASSGPETEAFF
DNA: TGCAGTGCTAGTTCAGGGCCCGAGACTGAAGCTTTCTTT

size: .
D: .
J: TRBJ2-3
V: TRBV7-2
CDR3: CASSGVGGDRTTQYF
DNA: TGTGCCAGCAGCGGTGTGGGGGGGGACAGGACTACGCAGTATTTT

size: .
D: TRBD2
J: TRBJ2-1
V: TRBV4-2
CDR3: CASSQASGASYNEQFF
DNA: TGTGCCAGCAGCCAAGCTAGCGGAGCCTCCTACAATGAGCAGTTCTTC

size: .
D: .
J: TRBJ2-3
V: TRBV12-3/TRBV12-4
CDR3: CASSFLGGAEQYF
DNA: TGTGCCAGCAGTTTCCTTGGGGGGGCAGAGCAGTATTTT

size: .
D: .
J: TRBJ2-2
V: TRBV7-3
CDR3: CASNPTRTSTGELFF
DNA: TGTGCCAGCAACCCGACTAGGACCAGCACCGGGGAGCTGTTTTTT

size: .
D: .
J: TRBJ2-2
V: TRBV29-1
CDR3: CSVEEAQGTGELFF
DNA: TGCAGCGTTGAAGAGGCACAGGGAACCGGGGAGCTGTTTTTT

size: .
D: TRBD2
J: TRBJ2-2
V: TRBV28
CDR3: CASSFLAGDSRGELFF
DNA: TGTGCCAGCAGTTTCCTAGCGGGAGATAGTAGGGGGGAGCTGTTTTTT

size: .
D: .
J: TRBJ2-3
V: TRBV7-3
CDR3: CASSPMSGVRTDTQYF
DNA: TGTGCCAGCAGCCCGATGAGCGGAGTTCGCACAGATACGCAGTATTTT

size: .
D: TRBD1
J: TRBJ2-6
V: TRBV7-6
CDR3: CASSLQGAGANVLTF
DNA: TGTGCCAGCAGCTTACAGGGGGCGGGGGCCAACGTCCTGACTTTC

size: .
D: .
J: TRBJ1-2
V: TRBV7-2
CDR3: CASSLGGGGRPYGYTF
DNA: TGTGCCAGCAGCTTAGGAGGGGGGGGCAGGCCATATGGCTACACCTTC

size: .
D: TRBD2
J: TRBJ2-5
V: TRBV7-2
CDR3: CASSLGTSGGIQETQYF
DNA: TGTGCCAGCAGCCTAGGGACTAGCGGGGGGATCCAAGAGACCCAGTACTTC

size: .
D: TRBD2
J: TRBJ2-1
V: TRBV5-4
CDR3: CASSLGGVAGGDNEQFF
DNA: TGTGCCAGCAGCTTGGGGGGGGTAGCGGGAGGCGACAATGAGCAGTTCTTC

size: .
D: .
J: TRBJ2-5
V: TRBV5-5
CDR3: CASSRETQYF
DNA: TGTGCCAGCTCCAGAGAGACCCAGTACTTC

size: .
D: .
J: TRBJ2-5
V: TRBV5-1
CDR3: CASSPTSLETQYF
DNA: TGCGCCAGCAGCCCAACTAGCTTGGAGACCCAGTACTTC

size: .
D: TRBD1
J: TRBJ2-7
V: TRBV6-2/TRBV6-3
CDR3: CASSYSLGTGGSYEQYF
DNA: TGTGCCAGCAGTTACTCCCTCGGGACAGGGGGCTCCTACGAGCAGTACTTC

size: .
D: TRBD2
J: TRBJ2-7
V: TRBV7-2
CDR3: CASSQGTSGTYEQYF
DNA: TGTGCCAGCAGCCAGGGGACTAGCGGAACCTACGAGCAGTACTTC

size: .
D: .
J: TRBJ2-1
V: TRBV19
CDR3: CASSIDQKIYNEQFF
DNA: TGTGCCAGTAGTATAGACCAAAAAATCTACAATGAGCAGTTCTTC

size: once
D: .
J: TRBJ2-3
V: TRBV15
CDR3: CATSRDQGGSTGTQYF
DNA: TGTGCCACCAGCAGAGATCAGGGGGGTAGCACAGGTACGCAGTATTTT

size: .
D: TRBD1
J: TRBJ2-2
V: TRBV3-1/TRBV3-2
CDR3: CASSLSGGQGRAGELFF
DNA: TGTGCCAGCAGCCTTTCCGGAGGACAGGGACGAGCCGGGGAGCTGTTTTTT

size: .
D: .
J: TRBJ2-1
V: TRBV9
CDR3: CASSGRDSSLDEQFF
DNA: TGTGCCAGCAGCGGCCGGGACTCATCGTTGGATGAGCAGTTCTTC

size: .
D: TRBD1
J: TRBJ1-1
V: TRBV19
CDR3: CASSRQGMNTEAFF
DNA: TGTGCCAGTAGTCGACAGGGCATGAACACTGAAGCTTTCTTT

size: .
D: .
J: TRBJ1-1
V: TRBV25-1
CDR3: CASSPMTYTEAFF
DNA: TGTGCCAGCAGTCCAATGACATACACTGAAGCTTTCTTT

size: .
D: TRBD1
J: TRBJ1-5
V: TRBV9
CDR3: CASSPSTGGDQPQHF
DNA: TGTGCCAGCAGCCCTTCAACAGGGGGCGATCAGCCCCAGCATTTT

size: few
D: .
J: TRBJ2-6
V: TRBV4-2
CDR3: CASSQEGQASTGANVLTF
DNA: TGTGCCAGCAGCCAAGAGGGTCAAGCGAGTACTGGGGCCAACGTCCTGACTTTC

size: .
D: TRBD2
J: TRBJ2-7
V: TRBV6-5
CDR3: CASKSSGRTYEQYF
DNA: TGTGCCAGCAAAAGTAGCGGGAGGACCTACGAGCAGTACTTC

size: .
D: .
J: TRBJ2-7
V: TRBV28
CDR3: CASRQGPYEQYF
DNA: TGTGCCAGCAGGCAGGGGCCCTACGAGCAGTACTTC

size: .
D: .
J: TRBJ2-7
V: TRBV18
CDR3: CASSPPGATIYEQYF
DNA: TGTGCCAGCTCACCACCGGGGGCCACGATCTACGAGCAGTACTTC

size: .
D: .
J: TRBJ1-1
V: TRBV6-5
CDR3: CASSYSTGGDTEAFF
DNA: TGTGCCAGCAGTTACTCAACGGGGGGGGACACTGAAGCTTTCTTT

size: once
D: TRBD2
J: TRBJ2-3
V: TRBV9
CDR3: CASSLLAGHSTDTQYF
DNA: TGTGCCAGCAGCCTCCTAGCGGGACATAGCACAGATACGCAGTATTTT

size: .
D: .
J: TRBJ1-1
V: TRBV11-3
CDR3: CASSPDGVNTEAFF
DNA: TGTGCCAGCAGCCCTGACGGGGTGAACACTGAAGCTTTCTTT

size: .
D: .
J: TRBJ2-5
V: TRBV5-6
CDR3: CASSLAGVAQETQYF
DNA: TGTGCCAGCAGCTTGGCCGGAGTAGCGCAAGAGACCCAGTACTTC

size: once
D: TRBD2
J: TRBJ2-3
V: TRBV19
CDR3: CASSTSTSGTDTQYF
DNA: TGTGCCAGTAGTACTAGTACTAGCGGCACAGATACGCAGTATTTT

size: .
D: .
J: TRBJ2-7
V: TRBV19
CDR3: CASSILLGGSYEQYF
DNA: TGTGCCAGTAGTATCCTTCTTGGCGGCTCCTACGAGCAGTACTTC

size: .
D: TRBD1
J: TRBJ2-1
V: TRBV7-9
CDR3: CASSLVPWTGGMNEQFF
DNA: TGTGCCAGCAGCTTAGTCCCCTGGACAGGGGGGATGAATGAGCAGTTCTTC

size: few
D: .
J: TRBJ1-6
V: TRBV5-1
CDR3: CASSWTGDSDNSPLHF
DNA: TGCGCCAGCAGCTGGACCGGCGACAGCGATAATTCACCCCTCCACTTT

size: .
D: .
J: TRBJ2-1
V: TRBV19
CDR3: CASSNRQAQYNEQFF
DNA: TGTGCCAGTAGTAACCGACAGGCTCAATACAATGAGCAGTTCTTC

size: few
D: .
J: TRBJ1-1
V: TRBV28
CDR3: CASRRQSLNTEAFF
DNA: TGTGCCAGCAGACGACAATCACTTAACACTGAAGCTTTCTTT